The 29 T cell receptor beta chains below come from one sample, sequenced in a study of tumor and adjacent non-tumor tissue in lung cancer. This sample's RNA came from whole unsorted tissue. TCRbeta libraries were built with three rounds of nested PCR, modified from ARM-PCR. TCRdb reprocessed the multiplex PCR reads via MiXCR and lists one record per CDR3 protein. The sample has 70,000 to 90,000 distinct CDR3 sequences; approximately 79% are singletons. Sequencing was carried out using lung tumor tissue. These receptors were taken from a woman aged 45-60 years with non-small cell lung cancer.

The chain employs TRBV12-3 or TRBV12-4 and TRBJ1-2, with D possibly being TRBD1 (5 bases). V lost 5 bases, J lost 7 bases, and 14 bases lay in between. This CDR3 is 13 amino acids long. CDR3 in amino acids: CASSIGVGGGYTF. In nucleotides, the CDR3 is TGTGCCAGCAGTATAGGGGTAGGAGGTGGCTACACCTTC.

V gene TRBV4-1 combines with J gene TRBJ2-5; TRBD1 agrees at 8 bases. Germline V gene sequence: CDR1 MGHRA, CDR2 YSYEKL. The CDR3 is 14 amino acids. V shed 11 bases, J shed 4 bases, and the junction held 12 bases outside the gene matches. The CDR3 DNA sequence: TGCGCCTGCAACCAAGTTGGACAGGGAGAGACCCAGTACTTC. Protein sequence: CACNQVGQGETQYF.

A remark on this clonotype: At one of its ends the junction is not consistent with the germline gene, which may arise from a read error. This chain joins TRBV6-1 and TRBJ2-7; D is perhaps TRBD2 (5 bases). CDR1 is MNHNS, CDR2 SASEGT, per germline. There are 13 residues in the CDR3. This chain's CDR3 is CPSSEGRNYEQYF. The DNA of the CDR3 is TGTCCCAGTAGTGAGGGCAGAAACTACGAGCAGTACTTC.

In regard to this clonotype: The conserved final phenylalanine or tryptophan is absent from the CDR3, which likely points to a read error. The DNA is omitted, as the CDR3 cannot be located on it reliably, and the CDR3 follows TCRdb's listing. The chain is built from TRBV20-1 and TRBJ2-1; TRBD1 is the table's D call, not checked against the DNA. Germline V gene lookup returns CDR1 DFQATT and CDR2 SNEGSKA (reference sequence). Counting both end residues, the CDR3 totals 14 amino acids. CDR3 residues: CSARDLDLRGQRFL.

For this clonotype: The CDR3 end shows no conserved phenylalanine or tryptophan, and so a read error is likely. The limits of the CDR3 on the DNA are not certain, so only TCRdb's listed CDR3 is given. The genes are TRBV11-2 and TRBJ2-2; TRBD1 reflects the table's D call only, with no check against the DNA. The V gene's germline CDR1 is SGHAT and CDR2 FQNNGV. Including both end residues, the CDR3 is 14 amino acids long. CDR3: CASSLVPGPGELLC.

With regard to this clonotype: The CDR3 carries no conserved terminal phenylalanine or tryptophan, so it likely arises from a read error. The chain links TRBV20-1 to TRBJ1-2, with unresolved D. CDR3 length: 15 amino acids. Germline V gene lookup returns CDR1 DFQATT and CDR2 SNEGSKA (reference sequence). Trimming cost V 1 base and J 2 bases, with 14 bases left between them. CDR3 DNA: TGCAGTGCTAGAGGTTCAGGACTGAGCAACTATGGCTACACCTTA. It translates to CSARGSGLSNYGYTL.

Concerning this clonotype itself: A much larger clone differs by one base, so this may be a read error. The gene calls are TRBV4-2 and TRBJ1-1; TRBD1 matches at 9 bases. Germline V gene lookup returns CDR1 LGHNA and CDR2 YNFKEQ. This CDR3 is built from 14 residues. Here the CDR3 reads CVSSLNSGQGVPFF. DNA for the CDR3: TGTGTCAGCAGCCTCAACTCGGGACAGGGAGTGCCTTTCTTT.

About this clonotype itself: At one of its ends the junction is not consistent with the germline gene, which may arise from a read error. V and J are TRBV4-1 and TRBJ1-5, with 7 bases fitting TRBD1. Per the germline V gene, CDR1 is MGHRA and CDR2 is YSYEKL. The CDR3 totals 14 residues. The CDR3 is CASIQGTVNQPQHF. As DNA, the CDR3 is TGTGCCAGCATACAAGGGACAGTAAATCAGCCCCAGCATTTT.

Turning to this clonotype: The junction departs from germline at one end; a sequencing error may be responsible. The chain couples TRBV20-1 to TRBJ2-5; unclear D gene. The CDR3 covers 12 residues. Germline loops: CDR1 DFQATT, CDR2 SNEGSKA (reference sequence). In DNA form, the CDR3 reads TGCAGTGCTAGCTGGCTAAATGAGACCCAATACTTC. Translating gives CSASWLNETQYF.

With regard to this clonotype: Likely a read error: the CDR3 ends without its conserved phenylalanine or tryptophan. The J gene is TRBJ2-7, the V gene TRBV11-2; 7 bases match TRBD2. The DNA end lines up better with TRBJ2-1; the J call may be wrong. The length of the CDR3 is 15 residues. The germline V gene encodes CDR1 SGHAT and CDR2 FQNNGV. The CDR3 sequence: CASSPWASGSYEQFI. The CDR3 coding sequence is TGTGCTAGCAGCCCTTGGGCTAGCGGTTCCTACGAGCAGTTCATC.

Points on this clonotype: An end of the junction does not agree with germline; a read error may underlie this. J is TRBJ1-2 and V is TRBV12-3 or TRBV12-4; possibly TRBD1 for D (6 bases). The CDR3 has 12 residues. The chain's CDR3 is CASRQGCYGCTF. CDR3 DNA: TGTGCCAGCAGGCAGGGGTGCTATGGCTGCACCTTC.

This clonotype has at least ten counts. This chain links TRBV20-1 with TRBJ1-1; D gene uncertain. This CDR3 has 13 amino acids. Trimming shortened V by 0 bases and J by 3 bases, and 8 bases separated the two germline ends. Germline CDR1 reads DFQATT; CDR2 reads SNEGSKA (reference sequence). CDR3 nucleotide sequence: TGCAGTGCTAGAGATGGTGGAGACACTGAAGCTTTCTTT. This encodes CSARDGGDTEAFF.

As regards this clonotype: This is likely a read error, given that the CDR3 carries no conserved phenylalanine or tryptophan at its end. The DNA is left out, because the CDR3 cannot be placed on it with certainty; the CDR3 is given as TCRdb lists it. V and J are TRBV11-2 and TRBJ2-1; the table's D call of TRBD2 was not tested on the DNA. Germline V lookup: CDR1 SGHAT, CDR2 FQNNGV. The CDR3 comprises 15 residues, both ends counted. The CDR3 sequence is CPSSPIGHAYNEQIL.

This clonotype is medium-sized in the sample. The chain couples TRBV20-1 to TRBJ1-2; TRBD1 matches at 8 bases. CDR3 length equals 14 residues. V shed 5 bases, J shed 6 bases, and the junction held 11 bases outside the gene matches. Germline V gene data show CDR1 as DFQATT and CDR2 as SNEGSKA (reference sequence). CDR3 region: CSAHQIDRGHGYTF. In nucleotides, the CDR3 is TGCAGTGCTCACCAAATTGACAGGGGACATGGCTACACCTTC.

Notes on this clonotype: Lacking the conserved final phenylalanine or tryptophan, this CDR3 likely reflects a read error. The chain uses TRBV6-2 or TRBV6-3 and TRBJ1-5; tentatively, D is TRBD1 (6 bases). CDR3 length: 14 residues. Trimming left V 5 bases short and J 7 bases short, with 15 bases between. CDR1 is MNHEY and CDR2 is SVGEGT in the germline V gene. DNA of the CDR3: TGTGCCAGCAGTACCGGCACAGGGAGGCAGCCCCAGCATTTA. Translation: CASSTGTGRQPQHL.

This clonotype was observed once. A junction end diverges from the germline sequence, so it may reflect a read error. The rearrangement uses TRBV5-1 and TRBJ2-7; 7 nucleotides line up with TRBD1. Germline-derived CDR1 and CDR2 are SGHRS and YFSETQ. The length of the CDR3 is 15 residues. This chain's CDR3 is CASSLRDRETYKQYF. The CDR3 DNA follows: TGCGCCAGCAGCTTGCGTGACAGGGAGACCTACAAGCAATACTTC.

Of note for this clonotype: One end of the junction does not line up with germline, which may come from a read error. CDR3 nucleotide sequence: TGTAGTGCTACCGGGACTAGCGGGGTGAAGTACTTC. Translation gives CSATGTSGVKYF. This chain connects TRBV20-1 to TRBJ2-7; 13 bases match TRBD2. The CDR3 covers 12 residues. Germline V gene data show CDR1 as DFQATT and CDR2 as SNEGSKA (reference sequence).

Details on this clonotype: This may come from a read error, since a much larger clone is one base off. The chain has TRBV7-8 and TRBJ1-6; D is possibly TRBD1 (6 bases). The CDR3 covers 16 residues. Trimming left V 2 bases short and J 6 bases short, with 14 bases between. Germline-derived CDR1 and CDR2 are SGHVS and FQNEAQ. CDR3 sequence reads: CASSLRYRVINSPLHF. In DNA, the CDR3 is TGTGCCAGCAGCTTACGGTACAGGGTGATTAATTCACCCCTCCACTTT.

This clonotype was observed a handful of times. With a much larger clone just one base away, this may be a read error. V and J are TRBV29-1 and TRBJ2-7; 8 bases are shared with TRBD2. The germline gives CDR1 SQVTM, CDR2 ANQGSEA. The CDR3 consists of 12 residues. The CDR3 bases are TGCAGCGTAAGCGGGAGTGGTTACGAGCATTACTTC. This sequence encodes CSVSGSGYEHYF.

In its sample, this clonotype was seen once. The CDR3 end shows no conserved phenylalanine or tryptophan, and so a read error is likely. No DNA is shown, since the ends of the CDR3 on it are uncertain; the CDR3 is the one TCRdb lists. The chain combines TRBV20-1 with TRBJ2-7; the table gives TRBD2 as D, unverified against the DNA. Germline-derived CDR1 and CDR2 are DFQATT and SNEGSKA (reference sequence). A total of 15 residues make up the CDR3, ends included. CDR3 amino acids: CSARGISGNTYEQYL.

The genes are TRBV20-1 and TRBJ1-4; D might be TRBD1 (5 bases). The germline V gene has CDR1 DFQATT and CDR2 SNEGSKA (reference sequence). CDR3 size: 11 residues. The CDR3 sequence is CNAGRDEKLFF. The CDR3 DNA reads TGCAATGCAGGGCGCGATGAAAAACTGTTTTTT.

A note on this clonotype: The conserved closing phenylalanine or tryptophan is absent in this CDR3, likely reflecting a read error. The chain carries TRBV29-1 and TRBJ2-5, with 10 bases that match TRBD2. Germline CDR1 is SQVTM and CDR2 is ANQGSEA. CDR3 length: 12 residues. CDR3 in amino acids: CNTGTSVQTQYY. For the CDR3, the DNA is TGCAACACAGGGACTAGCGTGCAGACCCAGTACTAC.

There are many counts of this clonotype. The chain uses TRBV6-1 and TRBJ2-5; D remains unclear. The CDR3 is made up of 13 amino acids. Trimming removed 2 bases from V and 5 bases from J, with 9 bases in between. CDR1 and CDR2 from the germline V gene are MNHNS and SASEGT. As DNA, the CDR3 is TGTGCCAGCAGTGAAATACGGGCGGAGACCCAGTACTTC. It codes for CASSEIRAETQYF.

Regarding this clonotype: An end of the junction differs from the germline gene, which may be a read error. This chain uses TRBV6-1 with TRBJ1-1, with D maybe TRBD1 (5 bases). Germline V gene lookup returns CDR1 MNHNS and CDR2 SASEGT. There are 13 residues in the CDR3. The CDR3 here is CASSEARGREVFF. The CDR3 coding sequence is TGTGCCAGCAGTGAAGCGCGGGGACGTGAAGTTTTCTTT.

The CDR3 here is CNTRDPIEGQGEKLFF. DNA of the CDR3: TGCAATACTAGAGACCCCATTGAGGGGCAGGGTGAAAAACTGTTTTTT. This rearrangement joins TRBV20-1 to TRBJ1-4; D is possibly TRBD1 (5 bases). Germline values: CDR1 DFQATT, CDR2 SNEGSKA (reference sequence). This CDR3 region has 16 residues.

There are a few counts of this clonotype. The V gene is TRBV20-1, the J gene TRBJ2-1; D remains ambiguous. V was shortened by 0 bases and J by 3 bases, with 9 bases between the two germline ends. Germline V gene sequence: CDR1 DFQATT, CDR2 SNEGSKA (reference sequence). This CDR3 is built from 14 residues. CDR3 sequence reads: CSARDWQSYNEQFF. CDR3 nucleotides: TGCAGTGCTAGAGATTGGCAGAGCTACAATGAGCAGTTCTTC.

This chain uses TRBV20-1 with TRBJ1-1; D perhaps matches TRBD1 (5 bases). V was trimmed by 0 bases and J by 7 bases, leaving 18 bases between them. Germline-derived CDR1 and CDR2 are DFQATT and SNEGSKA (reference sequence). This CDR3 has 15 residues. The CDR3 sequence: CSARDIEAGCGEAFF. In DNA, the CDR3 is TGCAGTGCTAGAGATATCGAGGCAGGGTGCGGTGAAGCTTTCTTT.

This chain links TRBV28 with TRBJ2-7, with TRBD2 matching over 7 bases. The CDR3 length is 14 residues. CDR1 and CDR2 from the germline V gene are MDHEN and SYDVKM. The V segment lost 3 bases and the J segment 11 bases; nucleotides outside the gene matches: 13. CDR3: CASSFGGKGREEYF. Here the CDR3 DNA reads TGTGCCAGCAGTTTTGGTGGGAAGGGGAGGGAGGAGTACTTC.

As DNA, the CDR3 is TGTGCCAGGACTCAGTTGTCTAGCACAGATACGCAGTATTTT. The encoded protein is CARTQLSSTDTQYF. The chain uses TRBV25-1 and TRBJ2-3; D is ambiguous. The V gene lost 9 bases and the J gene lost 0 bases, with 13 bases spanning the gap. CDR1 MGHDK and CDR2 SYGVNS come from the germline V gene. The length of the CDR3 is 14 residues.